This T cell receptor (beta chain) was captured by sequencing in a study of beta chain features in type 1 diabetes. As for the study in general: In age, gender and cell yields, patients were similar to healthy donors. Across the samples, approximately 98,000,000 sorted cells were examined in total.

Reverse transcription of all isolated RNA meant that expressed TCRB transcripts were sequenced. The table came from immunoSEQ multiplex PCR; TCRdb's copy has only in-frame clones and leaves some out. The data contain more than 250,000 clones, 20% of them seen just once; the ten biggest clones take up around 0.029%. This clone appeared a few times. Antigen unknown. Study-wide results and caveats: Patients with Type 1 diabetes showed moderately but significantly shorter TCRB CDR3s in all four CD4+ subsets.

Germline lookup yields CDR1 SGHAT and CDR2 FQNNGV. The CDR3 is made up of 13 amino acids. V gave up 4 bases and J gave up 4 bases, with 7 bases separating them. The rearrangement uses TRBV11-2 and TRBJ2-2; D not certain. Sequencing was done on a sample of naive CD4+ T cells from blood. The receptor was isolated from a woman aged 40 to 50 with type 1 diabetes. DNA for the CDR3: TGTGCCAGCAGCTCGACACTCACCGGGGAGCTGTTTTTT. It codes for CASSSTLTGELFF. Full variable domain (rest looked up from reference TRBV11-2 and TRBJ2-2): EAGVAQSPRYKIIEKRQSVAFWCNPISGHATLYWYQQILGQGPKLLIQFQNNGVVDDSQLPKDRFSAERLKGVDSTLKIQPAKLEDSAVYLCASSSTLTGELFFGEGSRLTVL.